Shown below are 8 T cell receptor beta chains from a single sample sequenced in a study of OX40 agonist ivuxolimab in advanced cancers. Sequencing was performed with immunoSEQ multiplex PCR; in TCRdb, only in-frame clones are kept and a portion is missing. The sample yields tens of thousands of clones, more than 85% seen once. Sequenced here: CD4+ or CD8+ T cells sorted from blood, sampled in a trial of the OX40 agonist ivuxolimab. These receptors were collected from an adult with an advanced solid tumor such as melanoma, head and neck, liver or kidney cancer.

V gene TRBV7-2 combines with J gene TRBJ1-2; D is unresolved. This CDR3 spans 15 amino acids. Deletions cut 1 base from V and 5 bases from J, with 14 bases between. CDR1 is SGHTA, CDR2 FQGNSA, per germline. The CDR3 nucleotides are TGTGCCAGCAGCTTAGAAGGGTACAGTACTTATGGCTACACCTTC. Protein: CASSLEGYSTYGYTF.

This clone was seen just once. This CDR3 reads CASSISLAGGPSYNEQFF. CDR3 nucleotide sequence: TGTGCCAGTAGTATCTCACTAGCGGGAGGGCCATCCTACAATGAGCAGTTCTTC. This chain joins TRBV19 and TRBJ2-1; 13 nucleotides align to TRBD2. The germline V gene encodes CDR1 LNHDA and CDR2 SQIVND (reference sequence). CDR3 length equals 18 residues. V lost 3 bases and J lost 1; bases outside the gene matches: 6.

The chain has TRBV6-5 and TRBJ2-2; D not resolved. This CDR3 is built from 13 residues. CDR1 is MNHEY, CDR2 SVGAGI, per germline. Trimming stripped 2 bases from V and 3 bases from J, with 4 bases between. For the CDR3, the DNA is TGTGCCAGCAGTTACGGGGACACCGGGGAGCTGTTTTTT. Its protein is CASSYGDTGELFF.

The V and J genes are TRBV6-4 and TRBJ2-6, with TRBD1 identical over 7 bases. CDR1 MRHNA and CDR2 SNTAGT come from the germline V gene. The ends lost 1 base at V and 1 base at J; junction bases unmatched: 1. The CDR3 is 16 amino acids. CDR3 residues: CASSDLTGSGANVLTF. The DNA of the CDR3 is TGTGCCAGCAGTGACTTGACAGGGTCTGGGGCCAACGTCCTGACTTTC.

The gene calls are TRBV4-2 and TRBJ1-2; 9 positions match TRBD1. The junction had 7 bases not matched to a gene; V was cut back by 3 bases and J by 8 bases. The CDR3 runs to 14 residues. Per germline, CDR1 LGHNA and CDR2 YNFKEQ. Here the CDR3 reads CASSHTTGGRGYTF. In DNA, the CDR3 is TGTGCCAGCAGCCATACAACAGGGGGCCGGGGCTACACCTTC.

The chain has TRBV6-6 and TRBJ2-1, with D unclear. The V end lost 6 bases, the J end lost 3 bases, and 15 bases lay between the germline ends. The CDR3 has 15 amino acids. The V gene's germline CDR1 is MNHNY and CDR2 SVGAGI (reference sequence). The DNA of the CDR3 is TGTGCCAGCAGCCCCGTTGGATTGGGCTACAATGAGCAGTTCTTC. It encodes CASSPVGLGYNEQFF.

This sequence joins TRBV28 and TRBJ2-1; D remains unclear. The V end lost 4 bases, the J end lost 7 bases, and 11 bases lay between the germline ends. CDR3 length: 13 amino acids. Germline loops: CDR1 MDHEN, CDR2 SYDVKM. In DNA form, the CDR3 reads TGTGCCAGCAGTTCTGGATCTTATAATGAGCAGTTCTTC. This gives the protein CASSSGSYNEQFF.

This sequence joins TRBV4-1 and TRBJ2-7; TRBD1 is a possible D gene (6 bases). The CDR3 has 13 residues. V was shortened by 2 bases and J by 4 bases, with 9 bases between the two germline ends. Germline V gene data show CDR1 as MGHRA and CDR2 as YSYEKL. CDR3 region: CASSQQTGYEQYF. The CDR3 DNA reads TGCGCCAGCAGCCAACAGACAGGTTACGAGCAGTACTTC.